The 23 T cell receptor beta chains listed next were all sequenced from one sample in a study of T cell responses to AZD1222 COVID-19 vaccine. Only in-frame clones appear in the TCRdb table, and some are missing; sequencing was by immunoSEQ multiplex PCR. Of about 150,000 clones detected, roughly 91% appear once; the ten largest clones hold around 7.1%. The sequencing here drew on peripheral blood, taken 28 days after the second AZD1222 dose. The origin of the receptors is an adult who received the AZD1222 COVID-19 vaccine.

This chain uses TRBV19 with TRBJ1-4; a possible D gene is TRBD1 (6 bases). CDR3 size: 20 residues. Germline lookup yields CDR1 LNHDA and CDR2 SQIVND (reference sequence). Trimming left V 6 bases short and J 2 bases short, with 28 bases between. Written as DNA, the CDR3 is TGTGCCAGTAGGCGCCACATACAGGGAGGGTGGTATTCGACTAATGAAAAACTGTTTTTT. It translates to CASRRHIQGGWYSTNEKLFF.

The rearrangement links TRBV11-3 to TRBJ1-1; unclear D gene. There are 13 residues in the CDR3. Trimming left V 6 bases short and J 0 bases short, with 8 bases between. Germline V gives CDR1 SGHNT, CDR2 YENEEA. The CDR3 loop reads CASRSAMNTEAFF. DNA of the CDR3: TGTGCCAGCAGGTCAGCTATGAACACTGAAGCTTTCTTT.

This sequence joins TRBV29-1 and TRBJ2-5, with 9 nucleotides matching TRBD2. Losses at the gene ends were 8 bases for V and 2 bases for J; bases not matched to a gene: 12. The CDR3 consists of 15 residues. Germline V gives CDR1 SQVTM, CDR2 ANQGSEA. The DNA for the CDR3 is TGCAGCCCTTGCCCAAGCGGGGGGTTGCAAGAGACCCAGTACTTC. Translated: CSPCPSGGLQETQYF.

The gene calls are TRBV13 and TRBJ2-3; possibly TRBD2 for D (5 bases). V was cut by 1 base and J by 6 bases, with 11 bases left in between. This CDR3 contains 14 residues. Germline V gene lookup returns CDR1 PRHDT and CDR2 FYEKMQ (reference sequence). CDR3: CASSLVAGGDTQYF. The CDR3 region has the DNA TGTGCCAGCAGCTTAGTGGCTGGCGGGGATACGCAGTATTTT.

The V call is TRBV7-2, the J call TRBJ2-7; TRBD2 matches 7 bases. With 0 bases clipped from V and 4 bases from J, the junction kept 12 bases outside the gene matches. The CDR3 is 17 residues long. CDR1 and CDR2 from the germline V gene are SGHTA and FQGNSA. The DNA for the CDR3 is TGTGCCAGCAGCTTAGCGCTCGTGACTAGCAGTCGGTACGAGCAGTACTTC. This translates into CASSLALVTSSRYEQYF. Full variable domain (missing parts from reference TRBV7-2 and TRBJ2-7): GAGVSQSPSNKVTEKGKDVELRCDPISGHTALYWYRQSLGQGLEFLIYFQGNSAPDKSGLPSDRFSAERTGGSVSTLTIQRTQQEDSAVYLCASSLALVTSSRYEQYFGPGTRLTVT.

This clone was counted a single time. The chain recombines TRBV28 with TRBJ2-2; 7 nucleotides agree with TRBD1. Per germline, CDR1 MDHEN and CDR2 SYDVKM. The junction had 3 bases not matched to a gene; V was cut back by 4 bases and J by 1 base. The CDR3 is made up of 15 amino acids. The CDR3 loop is CASSYRDRNTGELFF. The CDR3 DNA reads TGTGCCAGCAGTTACCGGGACAGGAACACCGGGGAGCTGTTTTTT.

This clone was seen once. The gene calls are TRBV5-6 and TRBJ2-1, with TRBD1 matching 7 bases. This CDR3 has 16 residues. V lost 1 base and J lost 8; bases outside the gene matches: 12. Per the germline V gene, CDR1 is SGHDT and CDR2 is YYEEEE. The CDR3 DNA sequence: TGTGCCAGCAGCTTGATCGGTGGGCCAGGGGGAGATGAGCAGTTCTTC. Translated: CASSLIGGPGGDEQFF.

This clone is a singleton in its sample. V usage is TRBV15 and J usage is TRBJ2-3; D gene ambiguous. Trimming left V 0 bases short and J 9 bases short, with 13 bases between. This CDR3 is 14 amino acids long. Germline V CDR1 and CDR2: LNHNV, YYDKDF (reference sequence). The CDR3 sequence is CATSRDGRGETQYF. CDR3 bases: TGTGCCACCAGCAGAGACGGTCGCGGTGAGACGCAGTATTTT.

The J gene is TRBJ1-1, the V gene TRBV25-1; TRBD1 matches at 8 bases. Germline loops: CDR1 MGHDK, CDR2 SYGVNS. With V trimmed by 7 bases and J by 2 bases, 3 bases remained unmatched. There are 13 residues in the CDR3. CDR3 region: CASIGQGNTEAFF. CDR3 in DNA: TGTGCCAGCATCGGACAGGGTAACACTGAAGCTTTCTTT.

This rearrangement joins TRBV5-1 to TRBJ1-5; 8 positions agree with TRBD1. Trimming cost V 4 bases and J 4 bases; bases outside gene matches: 4. CDR3 length equals 14 residues. Looked up from germline, CDR1 is SGHRS and CDR2 is YFSETQ. CDR3 region: CASSPGQENQPQHF. In DNA form, the CDR3 reads TGCGCCAGCAGCCCGGGACAGGAGAATCAGCCCCAGCATTTT.

The chain uses TRBV5-1 and TRBJ1-2; possibly TRBD1 for D (6 bases). The CDR3 has 13 amino acids. Trimming cost V 4 bases and J 8 bases, with 15 bases left between them. Per germline, CDR1 SGHRS and CDR2 YFSETQ. The CDR3 DNA reads as TGCGCCAGCAGCCGGACGGACAGCCGAGGCTACACCTTC. It is translated as CASSRTDSRGYTF.

The sample holds one count of this clone. V gene TRBV29-1 combines with J gene TRBJ1-2, with D unresolved. Germline V gene data show CDR1 as SQVTM and CDR2 as ANQGSEA. The CDR3 has 15 residues. The V end was cut by 0 bases, the J end by 5 bases, with 16 bases between. CDR3 coding DNA: TGCAGCGTTGAAGAGTACGGGGAGGTATTATATGGCTACACCTTC. It encodes CSVEEYGEVLYGYTF. Supplemented by reference TRBV29-1 and TRBJ1-2, the full variable domain reads SAVISQKPSRDICQRGTSLTIQCQVDSQVTMMFWYRQQPGQSLTLIATANQGSEATYESGFVIDKFPISRPNLTFSTLTVSNMSPEDSSIYLCSVEEYGEVLYGYTFGSGTRLTVV.

The J gene is TRBJ2-6, the V gene TRBV7-2; D is unresolved. Germline V lookup: CDR1 SGHTA, CDR2 FQGNSA. The ends were cut back, 7 bases at V and 1 base at J, with 5 bases in the middle. This CDR3 has 13 residues. CDR3 amino acids: CASTLSGANVLTF. DNA for the CDR3: TGTGCCAGCACCCTTTCTGGGGCCAACGTCCTGACTTTC.

V and J are TRBV25-1 and TRBJ2-7; no reliable D call. The CDR3 extends over 11 amino acids. Germline V lookup: CDR1 MGHDK, CDR2 SYGVNS. The ends were cut back, 4 bases at V and 3 bases at J, with 4 bases in the middle. CDR3 residues: CASSAFYEQYF. The CDR3, as DNA: TGTGCCAGCAGTGCCTTCTACGAGCAGTACTTC.

The rearrangement uses TRBV2 and TRBJ2-1, with D perhaps matching TRBD2 (5 bases). Trimming took off 6 bases at V and 4 bases at J, with 10 bases between the two ends. CDR1 and CDR2 (germline): SNHLY, FYNNEI. The CDR3 has 13 residues. The CDR3 protein is CASSVRRYNEQFF. The CDR3 nucleotides are TGTGCCAGCAGCGTCAGGAGGTACAATGAGCAGTTCTTC.

The V call is TRBV3-1 (or the pseudogene TRBV3-2), the J call TRBJ1-6; D uncertain. V was trimmed by 0 bases and J by 11 bases, leaving 14 bases between them. The CDR3 has 15 residues. The germline V gene has CDR1 LGHDT and CDR2 YNNKEL (reference sequence). The chain's CDR3 is CASSQDLAVVPPLHF. Here the CDR3 DNA reads TGTGCCAGCAGCCAAGATTTGGCAGTGGTCCCACCCCTCCACTTT.

The rearrangement links TRBV28 to TRBJ1-5; 10 bases are a match to TRBD1. V lost 2 bases, J lost 6 bases, and 4 bases stayed unmatched. CDR1 is MDHEN and CDR2 is SYDVKM in the germline V gene. The CDR3 is made up of 15 amino acids. CDR3 protein: CASSLRQGAVQPQHF. The CDR3 DNA reads as TGTGCCAGCAGTTTACGACAGGGGGCCGTTCAGCCCCAGCATTTT.

The chain joins TRBV5-4 to TRBJ2-7; 7 bases agree with TRBD1. Trimming took 2 bases from V and 2 from J; bases not matched to a gene: 1. Germline values: CDR1 SGHNT, CDR2 YYREEE (reference sequence). The CDR3 has 13 amino acids. CDR3: CASSLGGTYEQYF. In nucleotides, the CDR3 is TGTGCCAGCAGCTTAGGGGGCACCTACGAGCAGTACTTC. The complete variable domain, with remaining parts taken from reference TRBV5-4 and TRBJ2-7, reads ETGVTQSPTHLIKTRGQQVTLRCSSQSGHNTVSWYQQALGQGPQFIFQYYREEENGRGNFPPRFSGLQFPNYSSELNVNALELDDSALYLCASSLGGTYEQYFGPGTRLTVT.

The chain links TRBV6-5 to TRBJ1-1, with 8 bases lining up with TRBD1. From germline, CDR1 is MNHEY and CDR2 SVGAGI. This CDR3 contains 15 residues. Trimming at V came to 10 bases and at J to 5 bases, leaving 15 bases not matched to a gene. In DNA, the CDR3 is TGTGCCACCATAGGACAGGGTATTAGAAGTACTGAAGCTTTCTTT. This codes for CATIGQGIRSTEAFF.

This chain connects TRBV10-3 to TRBJ2-4, with a possible D match to TRBD1 (5 bases). The CDR3 loop spans 15 amino acids. Trimming pared 9 bases from V and 0 bases from J, leaving 15 bases between. From germline, CDR1 is ENHRY and CDR2 SYGVKD. This CDR3 is CAIGDSALAKNIQYF. CDR3 nucleotide sequence: TGTGCCATAGGAGACAGCGCTCTAGCCAAAAACATTCAGTACTTC.

As regards this clone: This sample includes further DNA sequences coding for the same CDR3. This rearrangement joins TRBV3-1 (or the pseudogene TRBV3-2) to TRBJ1-4; D call uncertain. CDR1 is LGHDT and CDR2 is YNNKEL in the germline V gene (reference sequence). This CDR3 is 12 amino acids long. The V end was cut by 1 base, the J end by 8 bases, with 5 bases between. DNA of the CDR3: TGTGCCAGCAGCCAAGGCCGGGAAAAACTGTTTTTT. Residues: CASSQGREKLFF.

The V call is TRBV10-3, the J call TRBJ1-5; no clear D. Trimming pared 4 bases from V and 7 bases from J, leaving 20 bases between. The CDR3 is 16 amino acids. CDR1 is ENHRY and CDR2 is SYGVKD in the germline V gene. Written as DNA, the CDR3 is TGTGCCATCAGTGCAGGAAGCGGGTCGAGAGGCCAGCCCCAGCATTTT. Translated, it gives CAISAGSGSRGQPQHF.

The chain recombines TRBV7-9 with TRBJ1-3; 8 bases map to TRBD1. The V segment lost 5 bases and the J segment 1 base; nucleotides outside the gene matches: 10. Germline-derived CDR1 and CDR2 are SEHNR and FQNEAQ (reference sequence). The CDR3 runs 17 residues. The CDR3 bases are TGTGCCAGCAGCCTGCCACCGGGACAGGTATCTGGAAACACCATATATTTT. Its protein is CASSLPPGQVSGNTIYF.